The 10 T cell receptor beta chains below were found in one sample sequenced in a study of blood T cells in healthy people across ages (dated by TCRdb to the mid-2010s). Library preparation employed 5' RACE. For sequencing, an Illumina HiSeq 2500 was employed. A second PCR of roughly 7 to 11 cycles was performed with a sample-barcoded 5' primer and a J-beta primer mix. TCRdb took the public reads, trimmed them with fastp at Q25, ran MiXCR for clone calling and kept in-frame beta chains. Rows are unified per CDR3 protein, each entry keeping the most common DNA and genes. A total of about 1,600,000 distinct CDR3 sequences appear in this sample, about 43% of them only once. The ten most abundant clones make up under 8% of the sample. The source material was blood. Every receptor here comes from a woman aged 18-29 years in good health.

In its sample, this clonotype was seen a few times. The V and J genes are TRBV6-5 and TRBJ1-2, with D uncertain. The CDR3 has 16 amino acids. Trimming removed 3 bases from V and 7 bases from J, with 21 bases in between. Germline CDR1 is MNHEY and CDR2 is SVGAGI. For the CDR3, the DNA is TGTGCCAGCAGTTATTCCCAGAGTTCACTCGGTAGTGGCTACACCTTC. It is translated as CASSYSQSSLGSGYTF.

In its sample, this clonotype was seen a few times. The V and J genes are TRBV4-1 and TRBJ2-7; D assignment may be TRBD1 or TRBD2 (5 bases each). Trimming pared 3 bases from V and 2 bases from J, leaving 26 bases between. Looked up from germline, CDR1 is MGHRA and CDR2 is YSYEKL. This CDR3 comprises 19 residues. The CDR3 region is CASSHASRPGTLDPYEQYF. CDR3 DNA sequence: TGCGCCAGCAGCCACGCATCTCGCCCAGGGACCCTAGACCCCTACGAGCAGTACTTC.

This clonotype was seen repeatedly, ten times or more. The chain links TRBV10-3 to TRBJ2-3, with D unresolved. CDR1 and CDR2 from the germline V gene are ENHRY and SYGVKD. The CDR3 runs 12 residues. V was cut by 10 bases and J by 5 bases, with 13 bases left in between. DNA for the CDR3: TGTGCCACCAACAAGTGGGGAGATACGCAGTATTTT. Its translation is CATNKWGDTQYF.

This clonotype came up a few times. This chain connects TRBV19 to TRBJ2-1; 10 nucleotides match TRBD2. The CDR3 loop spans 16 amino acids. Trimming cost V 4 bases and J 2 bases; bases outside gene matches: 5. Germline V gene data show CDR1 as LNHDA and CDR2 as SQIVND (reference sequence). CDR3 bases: TGTGCCAGTAGTACTTTAGCGGGAGGCCCCTACAATGAGCAGTTCTTC. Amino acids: CASSTLAGGPYNEQFF.

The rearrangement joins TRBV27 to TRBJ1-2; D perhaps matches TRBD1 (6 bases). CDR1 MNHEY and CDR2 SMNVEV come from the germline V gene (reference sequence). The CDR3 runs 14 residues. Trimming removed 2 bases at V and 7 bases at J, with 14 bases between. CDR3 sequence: CASSLDLGAAGYTF. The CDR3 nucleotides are TGTGCCAGCAGTTTAGATTTGGGGGCCGCTGGCTACACCTTC.

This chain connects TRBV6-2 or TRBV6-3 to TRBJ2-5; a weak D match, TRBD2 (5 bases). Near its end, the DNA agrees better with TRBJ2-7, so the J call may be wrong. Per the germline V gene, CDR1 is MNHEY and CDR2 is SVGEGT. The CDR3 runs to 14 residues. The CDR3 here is CASSYSATTSEQYF. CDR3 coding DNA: TGTGCCAGCAGTTATAGCGCAACCACCTCCGAGCAGTACTTC.

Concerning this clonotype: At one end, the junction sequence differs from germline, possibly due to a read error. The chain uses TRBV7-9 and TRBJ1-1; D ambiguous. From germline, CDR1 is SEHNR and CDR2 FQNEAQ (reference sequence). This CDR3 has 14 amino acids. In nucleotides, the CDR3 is TGTGCCAGCAGCTTAACTATCTCGGGTTCTGAGGCTTTCTTT. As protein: CASSLTISGSEAFF.

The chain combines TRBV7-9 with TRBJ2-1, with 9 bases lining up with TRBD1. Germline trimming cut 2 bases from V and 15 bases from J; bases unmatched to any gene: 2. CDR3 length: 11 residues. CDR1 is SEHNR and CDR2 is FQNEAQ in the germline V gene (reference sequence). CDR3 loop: CASSLRDRVFF. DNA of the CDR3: TGTGCCAGCAGCTTAAGGGACAGGGTGTTCTTC.

The CDR3 spells CASSYAALRYNEQFF. The CDR3 region has the DNA TGTGCCAGCAGTTACGCGGCCCTCAGGTACAATGAGCAGTTCTTC. J is TRBJ2-1 and V is TRBV6-5; no clear D gene. Germline CDR1 MNHEY, CDR2 SVGAGI. The CDR3 is made up of 15 amino acids. Deletions cut 2 bases from V and 4 bases from J, with 12 bases between.

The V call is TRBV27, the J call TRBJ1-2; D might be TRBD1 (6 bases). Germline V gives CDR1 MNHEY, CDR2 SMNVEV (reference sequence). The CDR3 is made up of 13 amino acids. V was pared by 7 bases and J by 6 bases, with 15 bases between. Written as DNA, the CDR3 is TGTGCCAGCACCCGGGACAAACGGAATGGCTACACCTTC. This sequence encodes CASTRDKRNGYTF.